The 5 T cell receptor beta chains reported below all come from one sample, sequenced in a study of T cell clones after liver transplantation. Using immunoSEQ multiplex PCR, the repertoire was profiled, and TCRdb retains in-frame clones only, with some absent. The sample lists some 120,000 clones; approximately 90% were seen once. The sequenced sample was CD4+ T cells from blood, obtained 12 months after liver transplant. These receptors were taken from a human patient who received a liver transplant. The graft donor may have given rise to some T cells.

This clone was seen more than once but under ten times. The V and J genes are TRBV6-5 and TRBJ2-5; possibly TRBD2 for D (6 bases). The ends were cut back, 4 bases at V and 2 bases at J, with 11 bases in the middle. Germline loops: CDR1 MNHEY, CDR2 SVGAGI. CDR3 size: 14 residues. CDR3 nucleotide sequence: TGTGCCAGCAGTTTCGGGGGTCCTCAAGAGACCCAGTACTTC. Amino acid sequence: CASSFGGPQETQYF.

This chain links TRBV4-2 with TRBJ2-3; the match to TRBD2 covers 11 bases. The germline CDR1 and CDR2 sequences are LGHNA and YNFKEQ. The V segment lost 4 bases and the J segment 0 bases; nucleotides outside the gene matches: 6. The CDR3 runs 17 residues. CDR3 nucleotides: TGTGCCAGCAGCCTCGGACTAGCGGGCTCTAGCACAGATACGCAGTATTTT. This encodes CASSLGLAGSSTDTQYF.

The chain links TRBV28 to TRBJ1-2; D may be TRBD1 (6 bases). CDR3 size: 11 residues. Trimming removed 8 bases at V and 7 bases at J, with 11 bases between. Per germline, CDR1 MDHEN and CDR2 SYDVKM. The CDR3 loop is CASGGGAGYTF. In nucleotides, the CDR3 is TGTGCCAGCGGGGGCGGGGCTGGCTACACCTTC.

The rearrangement joins TRBV11-3 to TRBJ2-7, with 10 bases lining up with TRBD2. Germline V CDR1 and CDR2: SGHNT, YENEEA. V lost 5 bases, J lost 4 bases, and 11 bases stayed unmatched. CDR3 length: 16 residues. As DNA, the CDR3 is TGTGCCAGCAGCACGCCCTTACTAGCGGGATATTACGAGCAGTACTTC. Translated: CASSTPLLAGYYEQYF.

V and J are TRBV9 and TRBJ2-1; 10 nucleotides line up with TRBD2. The CDR3 loop spans 15 amino acids. CDR1 and CDR2 from the germline V gene are SGDLS and YYNGEE. V dropped 4 bases and J dropped 7; count of bases not matched to a gene: 8. DNA of the CDR3: TGTGCCAGCAGCAGTTTCCCGGGACTAGCGAATGAGCAGTTCTTC. Translating gives CASSSFPGLANEQFF. The variable domain in full, with the rest retrieved from reference TRBV9 and TRBJ2-1, is DSGVTQTPKHLITATGQRVTLRCSPRSGDLSVYWYQQSLDQGLQFLIQYYNGEERAKGNILERFSAQQFPDLHSELNLSSLELGDSALYFCASSSFPGLANEQFFGPGTRLTVL.